One and the same sample provided the 13 T cell receptor beta chains below, sequenced in a study of cytomegalovirus exposure and HLA in healthy donors (TCRdb year 2017). Library creation used the immunoSEQ multiplex PCR assay. For the multiplex PCR, a mixture combining 60 forward primers for TCR Vbeta segments and 13 reverse primers for TCR Jbeta segments was used. TCRdb holds this immuneACCESS table with in-frame rearrangements only. Some clones are missing; in checked studies, unresolved V genes explain under half, and the rest has no known cause. Across this sample there are 110,000 to 150,000 clones, with 75% seen only once. The ten largest make up around 7% of the sample. Input material: PBMCs. All receptors derive from a man aged 25-45 years in good health and CMV-seronegative.

By share, this clone ranks as medium-sized. The chain has TRBV5-4 and TRBJ1-1; 9 nucleotides agree with TRBD1. This CDR3 spans 14 amino acids. The ends lost 0 bases at V and 4 bases at J; junction bases unmatched: 1. Germline loops: CDR1 SGHNT, CDR2 YYREEE (reference sequence). The CDR3 is CASSLGQGGTEAFF. In DNA, the CDR3 is TGTGCCAGCAGCTTGGGACAGGGGGGCACTGAAGCTTTCTTT.

The V call is TRBV27, the J call TRBJ1-2; D gene unclear. CDR1 and CDR2 from the germline V gene are MNHEY and SMNVEV (reference sequence). The CDR3 runs 12 residues. V was pared by 6 bases and J by 5 bases, with 10 bases between. CDR3 in DNA: TGTGCCAGCAGGGGAGGAGGGTATGGCTACACCTTC. Its protein is CASRGGGYGYTF.

CDR3 nucleotides: TGTGCCAGCTCACCCCGGAAGGGGACCCAGCATTTT. Residues: CASSPRKGTQHF. This chain connects TRBV18 to TRBJ1-5, with D possibly TRBD1 on 5 matching bases. Trimming stripped 3 bases from V and 11 bases from J, with 11 bases between. The CDR3 is 12 residues long. Germline-derived CDR1 and CDR2 are KGHSH and LQKENI.

The chain carries TRBV5-8 and TRBJ2-5; weak D call: TRBD2 (5 bases). The J call is doubtful: the DNA matches TRBJ2-7 better. The CDR3 spans 12 residues. Germline CDR1 reads SGHTS; CDR2 reads YDEGEE. CDR3 coding DNA: TGTGCCAGCAGTCGGGACTCCTACGAGCAGTACTTC. Residues: CASSRDSYEQYF.

On this clone: At the DNA level, this CDR3 is encoded by other sequences in the same sample as well. In DNA form, the CDR3 reads TGTGCCAGCAGTGGCCGACTAGCGGGGGACACAGATACGCAGTATTTT. It translates to CASSGRLAGDTDTQYF. This chain connects TRBV6-1 to TRBJ2-3, with 12 bases fitting TRBD2. CDR3 length equals 16 residues. Looked up from germline, CDR1 is MNHNS and CDR2 is SASEGT. Trimming removed 4 bases from V and 2 bases from J; junction bases left unmatched: 4.

The V and J genes are TRBV7-6 and TRBJ2-7; the match to TRBD1 covers 7 bases. The V and J ends lost 1 base and 6 bases, in that order; junction bases with no gene match: 3. Germline V gives CDR1 SGHVS, CDR2 FNYEAQ. The CDR3 length is 13 residues. The CDR3 bases are TGTGCCAGCAGCTTAGGGGACAGCGTCGAGCAGTACTTC. This gives the protein CASSLGDSVEQYF. The full variable domain, rest sourced from reference TRBV7-6 and TRBJ2-7, is GAGVSQSPRYKVTKRGQDVALRCDPISGHVSLYWYRQALGQGPEFLTYFNYEAQQDKSGLPNDRFSAERPEGSISTLTIQRTEQRDSAMYRCASSLGDSVEQYFGPGTRLTVT.

The chain carries TRBV28 and TRBJ1-2; 8 bases line up with TRBD1. Germline assignment: CDR1 MDHEN and CDR2 SYDVKM. V lost 4 bases and J lost 7; bases outside the gene matches: 8. This CDR3 contains 14 residues. CDR3 region: CASSSFQGAGGYTF. CDR3 coding DNA: TGTGCCAGCAGTTCTTTCCAGGGGGCAGGTGGCTACACCTTC.

The DNA of the CDR3 is TGCGCCAGCAGCTTGGAATCAGGCGGGGAGTCACCCCTCCACTTT. Its protein product is CASSLESGGESPLHF. The genes are TRBV5-1 and TRBJ1-6; D is undetermined. The CDR3 is 15 amino acids. Trimming took 0 bases from V and 10 from J, leaving 14 bases between them. Germline CDR1 reads SGHRS; CDR2 reads YFSETQ. Drawing the rest from reference TRBV5-1 and TRBJ1-6, the complete variable domain is KAGVTQTPRYLIKTRGQQVTLSCSPISGHRSVSWYQQTPGQGLQFLFEYFSETQRNKGNFPGRFSGRQFSNSRSEMNVSTLELGDSALYLCASSLESGGESPLHFGNGTRLTVT.

The chain employs TRBV10-2 and TRBJ2-3; 10 bases are shared with TRBD2. V dropped 3 bases and J dropped 5; count of bases not matched to a gene: 5. Germline V lookup: CDR1 WSHSY, CDR2 SAAADI. This CDR3 spans 15 amino acids. The CDR3 protein is CASSESGRAGDTQYF. In nucleotides, the CDR3 is TGCGCCAGCAGTGAAAGCGGGAGGGCCGGAGATACGCAGTATTTT.

This clone came up a few times. This chain links TRBV6-1 with TRBJ1-5; 8 nucleotides align to TRBD1. J lost 3 bases, V lost 8 bases, and 9 bases had no gene match. CDR1 MNHNS and CDR2 SASEGT come from the germline V gene. The CDR3 runs to 15 residues. The CDR3 spells CASRAGQGANQPQHF. Here the CDR3 DNA reads TGTGCCAGCCGTGCGGGTCAGGGGGCCAATCAGCCCCAGCATTTT.

V usage is TRBV7-2 and J usage is TRBJ2-7, with 8 bases aligning to TRBD2. The germline V gene has CDR1 SGHTA and CDR2 FQGNSA. The trim removed 6 bases at V and 0 bases at J, leaving 19 bases unmatched. CDR3 length: 19 amino acids. The CDR3 DNA sequence: TGTGCCAGCAGTTGGGGGTGGGGGCGGGGGGCACGAAACTCCTACGAGCAGTACTTC. It translates to CASSWGWGRGARNSYEQYF.

As to this clone: One junction end disagrees with the germline gene, perhaps due to a read error. At the DNA level, this CDR3 is encoded by other sequences in the same sample as well. The chain carries TRBV9 and TRBJ2-1; tentatively, D is TRBD1 (6 bases). This CDR3 spans 13 amino acids. Germline V gene data show CDR1 as SGDLS and CDR2 as YYNGEE. The CDR3, as DNA: TGCGCCAGCAGCGCTTCTCAGGGGAATGAGCAGTTCTTC. It specifies CASSASQGNEQFF.

This chain connects TRBV7-2 to TRBJ2-2, with 8 bases lining up with TRBD2. The CDR3 sequence is 13 residues long. The V and J ends lost 6 bases and 7 bases, in that order; junction bases with no gene match: 4. Germline CDR1 reads SGHTA; CDR2 reads FQGNSA. In DNA, the CDR3 is TGTGCCAGCAGGGTTCTAGCGGGCGGGGAGCTGTTTTTT. As protein: CASRVLAGGELFF.